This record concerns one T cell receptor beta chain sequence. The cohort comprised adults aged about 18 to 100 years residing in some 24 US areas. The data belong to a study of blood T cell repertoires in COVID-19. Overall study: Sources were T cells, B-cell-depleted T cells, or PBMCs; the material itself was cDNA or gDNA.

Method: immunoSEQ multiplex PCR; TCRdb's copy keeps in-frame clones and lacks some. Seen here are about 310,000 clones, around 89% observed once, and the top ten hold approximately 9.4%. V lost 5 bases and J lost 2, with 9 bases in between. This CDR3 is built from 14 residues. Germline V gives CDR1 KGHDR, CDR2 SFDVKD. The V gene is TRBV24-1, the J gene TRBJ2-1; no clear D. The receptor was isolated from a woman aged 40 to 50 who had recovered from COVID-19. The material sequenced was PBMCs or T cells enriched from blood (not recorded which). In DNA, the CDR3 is TGTGCCACCAGTGCCGTGGGCCCCTACAATGAGCAGTTCTTC. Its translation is CATSAVGPYNEQFF.